This TCR beta chain was identified during a study of CD8 T cells in ankylosing spondylitis. This clonotype appeared a few times. Its cognate antigen is unknown. V lost 1 base and J 3 bases, leaving 7 bases between the germline ends. This CDR3 is built from 13 residues. Germline V gives CDR1 SEHNR, CDR2 FQNEAQ (reference sequence). General study findings and limits: A subset of motif variants has previously been described in the synovial fluid and blood of reactive arthritis. Disease-linked clones were CD8+ and relatively rare in peripheral blood. Disease-linked clones were reportedly significantly enriched in matched ankylosing spondylitis synovial fluid. A TCR beta motif of eight highly homologous variants appeared characteristic of ankylosing spondylitis blood.

Molecular-barcoded quantitative 5'-RACE produced these TCR beta libraries. TCRdb passed the 5' RACE reads through MiXCR, listing each CDR3 protein once. The profile covers fewer than 250,000 distinct CDR3 sequences, with around 18% appearing a single time and under 45% taken by the ten largest. The clonotype comes from a male donor with ankylosing spondylitis. The rearrangement joins TRBV7-9 to TRBJ2-7; no reliable D call. The sample comprised blood, either unsorted or a sorted T cell fraction (not recorded which). The CDR3 is CASSLGVLYEQYF. Written as DNA, the CDR3 is TGTGCCAGCAGCTTAGGGGTTCTCTACGAGCAGTACTTC.